Each of the 14 T cell receptor beta chains below was sequenced from the same sample in a study of shared clonotypes between healthy human individuals. Naive CD8 populations comprised CD45RO-negative cells positively selected for CCR7, excluding terminally differentiated effector memory CD45RA+ cells. The table came from immunoSEQ multiplex PCR; TCRdb's copy has only in-frame clones and leaves some out. The sample lists around 2,000,000 clones; about 95% were seen once. Sequenced input: naive CD8+ T cells sorted from blood. These receptor sequences come from a man in his late teens or twenties in good health.

The chain links TRBV5-1 to TRBJ2-3, with 10 bases fitting TRBD2. Unmatched junction bases numbered 2, after V lost 0 bases and J lost 1 base. The V gene's germline CDR1 is SGHRS and CDR2 YFSETQ. This CDR3 spans 16 amino acids. The CDR3 sequence: CASSLATSGGTDTQYF. In nucleotides, the CDR3 is TGCGCCAGCAGCTTGGCCACTAGCGGGGGCACAGATACGCAGTATTTT.

This rearrangement joins TRBV2 to TRBJ2-7; D possibly corresponds to TRBD2 (7 bases). With 0 bases removed from V and 6 bases from J, the gap between germline ends came to 21 bases. The CDR3 runs 17 residues. Germline V gene sequence: CDR1 SNHLY, CDR2 FYNNEI. The CDR3 DNA is TGTGCCAGCAGTGAAGCCAGGGGAGGGGGTAGCCAAATCGAGCAGTACTTC. Amino acid sequence: CASSEARGGGSQIEQYF.

This chain joins TRBV6-5 and TRBJ2-1; the D is unclear. The length of the CDR3 is 15 residues. V lost 2 bases and J lost 4, with 12 bases in between. From germline, CDR1 is MNHEY and CDR2 SVGAGI. The CDR3 spells CASSYTIGVYNEQFF. As DNA, the CDR3 is TGTGCCAGCAGTTACACGATTGGGGTTTACAATGAGCAGTTCTTC.

V is TRBV7-8 and J is TRBJ1-1; 7 bases are a match to TRBD1. The germline gives CDR1 SGHVS, CDR2 FQNEAQ. The CDR3 totals 13 residues. The trim removed 5 bases at V and 5 bases at J, leaving 5 bases unmatched. The CDR3 is CASSPLQGTEAFF. The CDR3 DNA sequence: TGTGCCAGCAGCCCTTTACAGGGGACTGAAGCTTTCTTT.

This chain uses TRBV30 with TRBJ2-7; 9 bases match TRBD2. The CDR3 is 13 residues long. Trimming took 4 bases from V and 2 from J; bases not matched to a gene: 3. Per germline, CDR1 GTSNPN and CDR2 SVGIG (reference sequence). The CDR3 region is CAWNLAGTYEQYF. CDR3 coding DNA: TGTGCCTGGAACCTAGCGGGGACCTACGAGCAGTACTTC.

This rearrangement joins TRBV4-2 to TRBJ1-3; D not certain. The CDR3 spans 16 residues. The germline CDR1 and CDR2 sequences are LGHNA and YNFKEQ. Between the trimmed V and J ends, which lost 0 bases and 2 bases, there was a span of 11 bases. CDR3 sequence (DNA): TGTGCCAGCAGCCAAGAGCCCCTCATTGCTGGAAACACCATATATTTT. This encodes CASSQEPLIAGNTIYF.

The chain employs TRBV27 and TRBJ2-7; D assignment may be TRBD1 or TRBD2 (5 bases each). Per the germline V gene, CDR1 is MNHEY and CDR2 is SMNVEV (reference sequence). The V and J ends lost 4 bases and 0 bases respectively, with 10 bases between them. The CDR3 consists of 14 residues. For the CDR3, the DNA is TGTGCCAGCAGTTCGTTCGGGACCTCCTACGAGCAGTACTTC. It encodes CASSSFGTSYEQYF.

The chain couples TRBV6-5 to TRBJ2-3; no firm D call. The germline gives CDR1 MNHEY, CDR2 SVGAGI. This CDR3 spans 15 amino acids. Trimming pared 2 bases from V and 0 bases from J, leaving 9 bases between. The CDR3: CASSYAATSTDTQYF. DNA for the CDR3: TGTGCCAGCAGTTACGCGGCTACTAGCACAGATACGCAGTATTTT.

Comment on this clone: At one boundary the junction diverges from the germline segment, which might be a read error. The genes are TRBV28 and TRBJ1-5; 9 bases fit TRBD1. Germline CDR1 MDHEN, CDR2 SYDVKM. The CDR3 is made up of 14 amino acids. As DNA, the CDR3 is TGTGCCAGCACTTTACAGGGGGCGAGTCAGCCCCAGCATTTT. Its protein is CASTLQGASQPQHF.

The chain uses TRBV9 and TRBJ2-1, with 12 bases aligning to TRBD2. CDR1 is SGDLS, CDR2 YYNGEE, per germline. Germline trimming cut 2 bases from V and 0 bases from J; bases unmatched to any gene: 6. CDR3 size: 18 residues. Here the CDR3 DNA reads TGTGCCAGCAGCGTTCCGCTAGCGGGAGGGAGCTCCTACAATGAGCAGTTCTTC. This codes for CASSVPLAGGSSYNEQFF.

The DNA of the CDR3 is TGTGCCAGCAGCTTAGGCGCCGGGAGCGGGGAGCAGTACTTC. Amino acid sequence: CASSLGAGSGEQYF. The rearrangement links TRBV7-6 to TRBJ2-7; tentatively, D is TRBD2 (6 bases). Germline V lookup: CDR1 SGHVS, CDR2 FNYEAQ. The ends were cut back, 1 base at V and 7 bases at J, with 14 bases in the middle. The CDR3 is 14 residues long.

This chain uses TRBV10-1 with TRBJ2-2; D gene unclear. V shed 2 bases and J shed 4 bases, with 8 bases lying between them. This CDR3 has 14 amino acids. CDR1 WNHNN and CDR2 SYGVQD come from the germline V gene (reference sequence). Written as DNA, the CDR3 is TGCGCCAGCAGTGAGAAGGGTGGCACCGGGGAGCTGTTTTTT. Its protein is CASSEKGGTGELFF.

This chain links TRBV5-1 with TRBJ2-6, with TRBD1 as a possible D gene (6 bases). With 0 bases removed from V and 0 bases from J, the gap between germline ends came to 10 bases. CDR1 and CDR2 (germline): SGHRS, YFSETQ. This CDR3 spans 17 amino acids. CDR3 protein: CASSLGTVSSGANVLTF. CDR3 nucleotides: TGCGCCAGCAGCTTGGGGACAGTGAGCTCTGGGGCCAACGTCCTGACTTTC. The full variable domain, completed using reference TRBV5-1 and TRBJ2-6, is KAGVTQTPRYLIKTRGQQVTLSCSPISGHRSVSWYQQTPGQGLQFLFEYFSETQRNKGNFPGRFSGRQFSNSRSEMNVSTLELGDSALYLCASSLGTVSSGANVLTFGAGSRLTVL.

The chain recombines TRBV9 with TRBJ2-7; possibly TRBD2 for D (6 bases). V was shortened by 0 bases and J by 1 base, with 11 bases between the two germline ends. CDR3 length equals 15 residues. CDR1 is SGDLS, CDR2 YYNGEE, per germline. DNA of the CDR3: TGTGCCAGCAGCGTAGGAGGGAGGCCTTCCTACGAGCAGTACTTC. Protein: CASSVGGRPSYEQYF.